The source of this TCR beta chain is a study of breast tumors, draining lymph nodes, adjacent tissues. Breast cancer patients provided tissue from their axillary draining lymph nodes. J was trimmed by 6 bases and V by 7 bases; bases with no gene match: 9. CDR1 LNHDA and CDR2 SQIVND come from the germline V gene (reference sequence). The CDR3 loop spans 15 amino acids. This clonotype appeared many times. TCRdb re-analysed the multiplex PCR reads in MiXCR, keeping a single row per CDR3 protein. This sample has around 290,000 distinct CDR3 sequences; about 30% occur once, and the top ten carry 0.85% to 1.2%.

The TCR sequence derives from a female donor with breast cancer. Some clones in this sample may be carry-over from other donors' samples. Sequencing was carried out using axillary lymph node tissue. The rearrangement links TRBV19 to TRBJ2-1; 10 bases fit TRBD2. The CDR3 reads CASTMGTSVFNEQFF. In DNA form, the CDR3 reads TGTGCCAGTACGATGGGGACTAGCGTCTTCAATGAGCAGTTCTTC.